The 16 T cell receptor beta chains presented below share a single source sample, sequenced in a study of T cells in Graves' hyperthyroidism and ophthalmopathy. Researchers took RNA transcripts and amplified the TCR beta CDR3 regions from them. With the HTBI primer set, the TCR CDR3 went through a first round of RT-PCR. One entry per CDR3 protein results from TCRdb running MiXCR on the multiplex PCR reads. Seen here are fewer than 700,000 distinct CDR3 sequences, 17% observed once, and the top ten hold roughly 15%. Sample: blood. These receptors were obtained from a young woman with Graves' ophthalmopathy.

The chain employs TRBV6-1 and TRBJ1-3, with D uncertain. Germline assignment: CDR1 MNHNS and CDR2 SASEGT. There are 15 residues in the CDR3. V gave up 3 bases and J gave up 0 bases, with 9 bases separating them. The CDR3 region is CASSDHGNSGNTIYF. DNA for the CDR3: TGTGCCAGCAGTGATCACGGTAACTCTGGAAACACCATATATTTT.

Concerning this clonotype: A read error may be the cause here, since a much bigger clone is one base away. The chain links TRBV6-2 or TRBV6-3 to TRBJ2-1, with 7 bases matching TRBD1. V shed 7 bases, J shed 0 bases, and the junction held 3 bases outside the gene matches. Germline V gene lookup returns CDR1 MNHEY and CDR2 SVGEGT. CDR3 size: 14 residues. CDR3 region: CASTRDSSYNEQFF. DNA for the CDR3: TGTGCCAGCACCCGGGACAGCTCCTACAATGAGCAGTTCTTC.

At least ten counts were recorded for this clonotype. The chain employs TRBV7-8 and TRBJ2-1; D call uncertain. With 3 bases removed from V and 8 bases from J, the gap between germline ends came to 5 bases. CDR3 length: 11 amino acids. Germline V gene sequence: CDR1 SGHVS, CDR2 FQNEAQ. CDR3 coding DNA: TGTGCCAGCAGCTTGTGGGATGAGCAGTTCTTC. Translation gives CASSLWDEQFF.

The sample holds a few counts of this clonotype. The rearrangement links TRBV5-5 to TRBJ2-3; weak D call: TRBD2 (5 bases). Looked up from germline, CDR1 is SGHKS and CDR2 is YYEKEE (reference sequence). This CDR3 has 14 residues. The V end lost 6 bases, the J end lost 2 bases, and 13 bases lay between the germline ends. The CDR3 region has the DNA TGTGCCAGCAACCCGGAGGCAGTCACAGATACGCAGTATTTT. It translates to CASNPEAVTDTQYF. Full variable domain (outside the CDR3, taken from reference TRBV5-5 and TRBJ2-3): DAGVTQSPTHLIKTRGQQVTLRCSPISGHKSVSWYQQVLGQGPQFIFQYYEKEERGRGNFPDRFSARQFPNYSSELNVNALLLGDSALYLCASNPEAVTDTQYFGPGTRLTVL.

The gene calls are TRBV5-4 and TRBJ2-1; D tentatively fits TRBD1 or TRBD2 (6 bases each). The CDR3 has 15 residues. Germline CDR1 SGHNT, CDR2 YYREEE (reference sequence). Trimming removed 0 bases at V and 5 bases at J, with 12 bases between. The CDR3 loop is CASSLVGGKDNEQFF. The CDR3 DNA follows: TGTGCCAGCAGCTTGGTAGGGGGGAAGGACAATGAGCAGTTCTTC.

This clonotype was seen ten or more times. The rearrangement uses TRBV28 and TRBJ2-3; 7 nucleotides match TRBD2. With 7 bases clipped from V and 0 bases from J, the junction kept 13 bases outside the gene matches. Germline CDR1 and CDR2: MDHEN and SYDVKM. The CDR3 has 17 residues. Written as DNA, the CDR3 is TGTGCCAGCAAGGGACTAAACAGTTTGCGGAGCACAGATACGCAGTATTTT. Amino acids: CASKGLNSLRSTDTQYF.

The CDR3: CAWTNRGGGLAFF. Here the CDR3 DNA reads TGTGCCTGGACCAACCGTGGGGGCGGGTTGGCTTTCTTT. The chain combines TRBV30 with TRBJ1-1; weak D call: TRBD1 (6 bases). V dropped 4 bases and J dropped 11 bases, with 20 bases sitting between them. Germline assignment: CDR1 GTSNPN and CDR2 SVGIG (reference sequence). The CDR3 totals 13 residues. Using reference TRBV30 and TRBJ1-1 for the parts outside the CDR3, the full variable domain is SQTIHQWPATLVQPVGSPLSLECTVEGTSNPNLYWYRQAAGRGLQLLFYSVGIGQISSEVPQNLSASRPQDRQFILSSKKLLLSDSGFYLCAWTNRGGGLAFFGQGTRLTVV.

Turning to this clonotype: A clone one base away is much larger, so this may be a read error. The rearrangement joins TRBV3-1 to TRBJ1-1; D ambiguous. The CDR3 sequence is 12 residues long. The V and J ends lost 0 bases and 11 bases respectively, with 10 bases between them. Germline V gives CDR1 LGHDT, CDR2 YNNKEL (reference sequence). This CDR3 reads CASSQDASWAFF. The CDR3 DNA sequence: TGTGCCAGCAGCCAAGATGCCTCGTGGGCTTTCTTT.

Written as DNA, the CDR3 is TGCAGCGTTGAAGACACAGTGTACTTAGCTAACTATGGCTACACCTTC. Its translation: CSVEDTVYLANYGYTF. The V gene is TRBV29-1, the J gene TRBJ1-2; D ambiguous. The V gene lost 0 bases and the J gene lost 0 bases, with 14 bases spanning the gap. Looked up from germline, CDR1 is SQVTM and CDR2 is ANQGSEA. CDR3 length equals 16 residues.

In this sample, this clonotype turned up many times. The CDR3 region has the DNA TGTGCCAGCCGCCCTAGGGGGAAGTTCCGAACCGGGGAGCTGTTTTTT. It translates to CASRPRGKFRTGELFF. The chain carries TRBV28 and TRBJ2-2, with a weak D call TRBD1 (6 bases). The germline V and J ends were trimmed by 8 bases and 5 bases, with 21 bases remaining between them. The CDR3 is 16 amino acids. CDR1 is MDHEN and CDR2 is SYDVKM in the germline V gene.

This clonotype was found once. The chain recombines TRBV9 with TRBJ2-1; the match to TRBD2 covers 7 bases. The CDR3 is made up of 15 amino acids. Germline CDR1 and CDR2: SGDLS and YYNGEE. The trim removed 0 bases at V and 5 bases at J, leaving 5 bases unmatched. DNA for the CDR3: TGTGCCAGCAGCGTAGGGTCTAGCGGTGACAATGAGCAGTTCTTC. Amino acids: CASSVGSSGDNEQFF.

This clonotype was counted ten times or more. This CDR3 reads CSVLHREAFF. The CDR3 DNA reads as TGCAGTGTCCTACATAGAGAAGCTTTCTTT. The rearrangement uses TRBV20-1 and TRBJ1-1; D is unclear. Per germline, CDR1 DFQATT and CDR2 SNEGSKA (reference sequence). V was cut by 7 bases and J by 8 bases, with 11 bases left in between. This CDR3 spans 10 amino acids.

This clonotype was observed many times. The chain carries TRBV28 and TRBJ2-2; 10 nucleotides line up with TRBD1. Germline CDR1 and CDR2: MDHEN and SYDVKM. CDR3 length: 17 residues. Trimming at V came to 5 bases and at J to 3 bases, leaving 9 bases not matched to a gene. Here the CDR3 reads CASSPPGQGVYTGELFF. CDR3 DNA sequence: TGTGCCAGCAGTCCACCTGGACAGGGGGTGTACACCGGGGAGCTGTTTTTT. Complete variable domain (other parts from reference TRBV28 and TRBJ2-2): DVKVTQSSRYLVKRTGEKVFLECVQDMDHENMFWYRQDPGLGLRLIYFSYDVKMKEKGDIPEGYSVSREKKERFSLILESASTNQTSMYLCASSPPGQGVYTGELFFGEGSRLTVL.

This clonotype was found many times. This chain joins TRBV28 and TRBJ1-5; possible D gene TRBD1, 5 bases. CDR1 is MDHEN, CDR2 SYDVKM, per germline. This CDR3 has 15 residues. V shed 4 bases and J shed 2 bases, with 12 bases lying between them. The CDR3 nucleotides are TGTGCCAGCAGTTCCCTGGGGGGAGGCAATCAGCCCCAGCATTTT. As protein: CASSSLGGGNQPQHF.

This clonotype was counted between two and nine times. The gene calls are TRBV11-2 and TRBJ2-5; 10 bases match TRBD2. The CDR3 is 16 amino acids. V dropped 0 bases and J dropped 2; count of bases not matched to a gene: 3. Per germline, CDR1 SGHAT and CDR2 FQNNGV. The CDR3, as DNA: TGTGCCAGCAGCTTAGAACTAGCGGGGCTACAAGAGACCCAGTACTTC. Translating gives CASSLELAGLQETQYF. The full variable domain, completed using reference TRBV11-2 and TRBJ2-5, is EAGVAQSPRYKIIEKRQSVAFWCNPISGHATLYWYQQILGQGPKLLIQFQNNGVVDDSQLPKDRFSAERLKGVDSTLKIQPAKLEDSAVYLCASSLELAGLQETQYFGPGTRLLVL.

This clonotype has just a few counts. CDR3 protein: CASSQGREGTEAFF. CDR3 sequence (DNA): TGCGCCAGCAGCCAAGGGAGGGAGGGCACTGAAGCTTTCTTT. This sequence joins TRBV4-3 and TRBJ1-1; D not certain. The germline CDR1 and CDR2 sequences are LGHNA and YSLEER. CDR3 length: 14 amino acids. The V gene lost 1 base and the J gene lost 4 bases, with 10 bases spanning the gap.